This passage covers 7 T cell receptor beta chains from one sample sequenced in a study of shared clonotypes between healthy human individuals. This table comes from immunoSEQ multiplex PCR, and its TCRdb copy is limited to in-frame clones, with some not included. The repertoire consists of roughly 1.5 million clones, with under 99% occurring once and the leading ten covering about 0.45%. The material sequenced was naive CD4+ T cells sorted from blood. Subset noted: CD45RA+ positively selected. The receptors shown here come from a man between 25 and 39 years old in good health.

Remarks on this clone: This sample includes further DNA sequences coding for the same CDR3. The CDR3 coding sequence is TGCGCCAGCAGCTTGGGTCCCACCGGGGAGCTGTTTTTT. This gives the protein CASSLGPTGELFF. The chain carries TRBV5-1 and TRBJ2-2, with no clear D. Germline assignment: CDR1 SGHRS and CDR2 YFSETQ. The germline V and J ends were trimmed by 0 bases and 4 bases, with 4 bases remaining between them. The length of the CDR3 is 13 residues. Looking up the rest from reference TRBV5-1 and TRBJ2-2 gives the full variable domain: KAGVTQTPRYLIKTRGQQVTLSCSPISGHRSVSWYQQTPGQGLQFLFEYFSETQRNKGNFPGRFSGRQFSNSRSEMNVSTLELGDSALYLCASSLGPTGELFFGEGSRLTVL.

The J gene is TRBJ1-5, the V gene TRBV19, with D unresolved. CDR3 length: 14 amino acids. V dropped 5 bases and J dropped 5 bases, with 13 bases sitting between them. The germline V gene encodes CDR1 LNHDA and CDR2 SQIVND (reference sequence). The CDR3 DNA follows: TGTGCCAGTAGTCTCCGTAGTGCTGATCAGCCCCAGCATTTT. It specifies CASSLRSADQPQHF.

This clone was seen a single time. This chain uses TRBV2 with TRBJ2-7; D ambiguous. Trimming pared 5 bases from V and 1 base from J, leaving 3 bases between. Germline CDR1 and CDR2: SNHLY and FYNNEI. The CDR3 loop spans 11 amino acids. The CDR3 sequence: CASSWSYEQYF. The CDR3 DNA follows: TGTGCCAGCAGTTGGTCCTACGAGCAGTACTTC.

The rearrangement joins TRBV7-9 to TRBJ2-2; 10 positions match TRBD2. The length of the CDR3 is 16 residues. V lost 6 bases and J lost 6; bases outside the gene matches: 10. Germline values: CDR1 SEHNR, CDR2 FQNEAQ (reference sequence). CDR3 region: CASRSPGTSVPGELFF. The CDR3 DNA follows: TGTGCCAGCAGGAGTCCCGGGACTAGCGTTCCCGGGGAGCTGTTTTTT.

The V and J genes are TRBV2 and TRBJ2-7; tentatively, D is TRBD1 (6 bases). Germline V gene lookup returns CDR1 SNHLY and CDR2 FYNNEI. There are 12 residues in the CDR3. V lost 7 bases, J lost 3 bases, and 10 bases lay in between. The CDR3 protein is CASMGTSYEQYF. The DNA for the CDR3 is TGTGCCAGCATGGGGACAAGCTACGAGCAGTACTTC.

The V gene is TRBV7-3, the J gene TRBJ1-2, with TRBD1 matching over 7 bases. This CDR3 contains 14 residues. CDR1 is SGHTA, CDR2 FQGTGA, per germline. V gave up 0 bases and J gave up 6 bases; unmatched junction bases: 4. CDR3 sequence reads: CASSLTGTAHGYTF. The CDR3 DNA follows: TGTGCCAGCAGCTTAACTGGGACAGCCCATGGCTACACCTTC.

The chain is built from TRBV10-3 and TRBJ2-1, with TRBD2 matching 9 bases. The CDR3 length is 13 residues. Germline V gene sequence: CDR1 ENHRY, CDR2 SYGVKD. Trimming cost V 10 bases and J 8 bases; bases outside gene matches: 9. In DNA form, the CDR3 reads TGTGCCACGACTATAGCGGGGGAGTATGAGCAGTTCTTC. It specifies CATTIAGEYEQFF.